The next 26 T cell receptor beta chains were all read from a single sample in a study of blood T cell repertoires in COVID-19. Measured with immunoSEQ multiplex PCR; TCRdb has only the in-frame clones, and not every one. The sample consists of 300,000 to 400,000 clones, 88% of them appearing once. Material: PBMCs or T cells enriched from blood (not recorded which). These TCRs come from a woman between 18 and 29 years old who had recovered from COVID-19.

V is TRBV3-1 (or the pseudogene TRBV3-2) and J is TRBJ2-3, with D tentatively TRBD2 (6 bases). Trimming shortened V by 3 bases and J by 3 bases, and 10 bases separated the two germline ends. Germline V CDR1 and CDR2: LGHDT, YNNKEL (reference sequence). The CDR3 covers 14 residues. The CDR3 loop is CASSQGGGTDTQYF. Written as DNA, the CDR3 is TGTGCCAGCAGCCAGGGGGGAGGTACAGATACGCAGTATTTT.

CDR3 sequence reads: CASSLPQGRGYTF. CDR3 nucleotides: TGTGCCAGCAGTTTACCCCAGGGAAGAGGCTACACCTTC. The chain carries TRBV28 and TRBJ1-2; D is possibly TRBD1 (5 bases). CDR3 size: 13 residues. V was shortened by 2 bases and J by 8 bases, with 12 bases between the two germline ends. The germline CDR1 and CDR2 sequences are MDHEN and SYDVKM.

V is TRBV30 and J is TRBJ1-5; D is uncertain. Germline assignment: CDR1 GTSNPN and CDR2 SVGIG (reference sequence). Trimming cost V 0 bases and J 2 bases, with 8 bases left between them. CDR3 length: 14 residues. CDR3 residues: CAWSVLPGNQPQHF. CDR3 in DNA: TGTGCCTGGAGTGTATTACCGGGCAATCAGCCCCAGCATTTT.

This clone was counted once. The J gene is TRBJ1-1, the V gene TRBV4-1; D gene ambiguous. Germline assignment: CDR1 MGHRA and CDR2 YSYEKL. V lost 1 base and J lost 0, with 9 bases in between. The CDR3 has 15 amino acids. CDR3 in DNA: TGCGCCAGCAGCCAAGTTTGGGAGGTGAACACTGAAGCTTTCTTT. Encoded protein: CASSQVWEVNTEAFF.

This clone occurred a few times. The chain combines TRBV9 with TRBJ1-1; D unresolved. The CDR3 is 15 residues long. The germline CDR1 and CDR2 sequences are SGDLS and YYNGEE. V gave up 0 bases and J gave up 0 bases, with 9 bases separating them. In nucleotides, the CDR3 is TGTGCCAGCAGCGTAGGATTAGACATGAACACTGAAGCTTTCTTT. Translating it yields CASSVGLDMNTEAFF.

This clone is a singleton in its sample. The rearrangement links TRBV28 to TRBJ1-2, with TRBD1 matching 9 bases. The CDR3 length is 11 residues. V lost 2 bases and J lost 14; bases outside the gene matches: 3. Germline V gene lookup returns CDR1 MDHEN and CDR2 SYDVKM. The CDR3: CASSLRDRETF. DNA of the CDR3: TGTGCCAGCAGTTTACGGGACAGGGAAACCTTC.

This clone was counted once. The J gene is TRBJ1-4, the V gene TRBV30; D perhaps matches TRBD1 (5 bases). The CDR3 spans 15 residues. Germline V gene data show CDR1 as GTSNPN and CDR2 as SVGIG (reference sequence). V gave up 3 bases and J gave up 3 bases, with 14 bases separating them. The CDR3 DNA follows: TGTGCCTGGAGCGGTCAGGGAAAAGCTAATGAAAAACTGTTTTTT. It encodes CAWSGQGKANEKLFF.

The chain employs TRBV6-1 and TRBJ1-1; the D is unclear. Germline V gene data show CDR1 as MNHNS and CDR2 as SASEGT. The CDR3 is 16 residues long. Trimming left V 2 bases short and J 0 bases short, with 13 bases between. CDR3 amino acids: CASSEIMRRLNTEAFF. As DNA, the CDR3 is TGTGCCAGCAGTGAAATAATGAGGCGGTTGAACACTGAAGCTTTCTTT.

CDR3 protein: CASSPEPGGEAFF. The CDR3 DNA reads TGTGCCAGCAGCCCGGAACCAGGGGGGGAAGCTTTCTTT. The rearrangement joins TRBV5-4 to TRBJ1-1; 7 positions match TRBD1. The CDR3 covers 13 residues. The V and J ends lost 4 bases and 8 bases, in that order; junction bases with no gene match: 8. Germline CDR1 and CDR2: SGHNT and YYREEE (reference sequence).

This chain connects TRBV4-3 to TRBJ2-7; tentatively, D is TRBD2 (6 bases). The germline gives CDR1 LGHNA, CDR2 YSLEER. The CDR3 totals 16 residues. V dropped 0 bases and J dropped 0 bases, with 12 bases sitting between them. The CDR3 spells CASSQDWRGSSYEQYF. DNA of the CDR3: TGCGCCAGCAGCCAAGATTGGCGGGGAAGCTCCTACGAGCAGTACTTC.

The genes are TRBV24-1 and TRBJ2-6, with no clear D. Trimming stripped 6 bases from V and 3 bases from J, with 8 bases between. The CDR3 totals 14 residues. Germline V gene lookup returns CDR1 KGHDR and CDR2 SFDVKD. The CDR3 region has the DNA TGTGCCACCAGTCCTTCCTTTGGGGCCAACGTCCTGACTTTC. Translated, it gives CATSPSFGANVLTF.

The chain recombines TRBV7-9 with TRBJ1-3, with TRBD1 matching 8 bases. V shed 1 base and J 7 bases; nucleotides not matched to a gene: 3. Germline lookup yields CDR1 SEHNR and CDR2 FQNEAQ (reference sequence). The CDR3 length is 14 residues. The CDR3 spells CASSLDRGANTIYF. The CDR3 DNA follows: TGTGCCAGCAGCTTAGACAGGGGGGCGAACACCATATATTTT.

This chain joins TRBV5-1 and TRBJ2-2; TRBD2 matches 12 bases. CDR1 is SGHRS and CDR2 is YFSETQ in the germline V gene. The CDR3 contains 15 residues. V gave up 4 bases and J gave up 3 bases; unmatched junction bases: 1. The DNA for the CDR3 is TGCGCCAGCAGCCTAGCGGGGGGGCACACCGGGGAGCTGTTTTTT. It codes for CASSLAGGHTGELFF.

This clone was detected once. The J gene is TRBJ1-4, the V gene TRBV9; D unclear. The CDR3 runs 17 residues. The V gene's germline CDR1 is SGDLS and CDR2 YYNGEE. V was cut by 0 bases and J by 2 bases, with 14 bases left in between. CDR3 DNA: TGTGCCAGCAGCGTAGGTGGCGGAGTAACGACTAATGAAAAACTGTTTTTT. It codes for CASSVGGGVTTNEKLFF.

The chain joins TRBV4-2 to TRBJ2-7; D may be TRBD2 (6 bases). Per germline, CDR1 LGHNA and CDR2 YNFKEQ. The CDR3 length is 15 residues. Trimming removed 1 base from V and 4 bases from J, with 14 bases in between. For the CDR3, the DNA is TGTGCCAGCAGCCAAGGGGCAGGAGGGGTATACGAGCAGTACTTC. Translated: CASSQGAGGVYEQYF.

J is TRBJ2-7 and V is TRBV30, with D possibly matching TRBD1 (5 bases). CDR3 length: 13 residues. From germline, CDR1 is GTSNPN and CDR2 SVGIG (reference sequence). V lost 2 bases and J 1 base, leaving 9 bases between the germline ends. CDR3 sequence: CAWSQGSSYEQYF. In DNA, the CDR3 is TGTGCCTGGAGTCAGGGCAGTTCCTACGAGCAGTACTTC.

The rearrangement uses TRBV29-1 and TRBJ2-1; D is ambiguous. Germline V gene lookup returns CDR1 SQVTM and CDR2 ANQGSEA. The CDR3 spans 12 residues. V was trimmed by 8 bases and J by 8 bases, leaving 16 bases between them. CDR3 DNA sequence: TGCAGCCACACAGTCCCCTCCTATGAGCAGTTCTTC. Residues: CSHTVPSYEQFF.

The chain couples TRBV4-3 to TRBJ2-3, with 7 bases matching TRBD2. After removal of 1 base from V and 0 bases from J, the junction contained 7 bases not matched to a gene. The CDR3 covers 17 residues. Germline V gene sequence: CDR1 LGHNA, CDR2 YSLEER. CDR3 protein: CASSQVYSAGSTDTQYF. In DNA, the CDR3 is TGCGCCAGCAGCCAAGTTTATTCAGCGGGGAGCACAGATACGCAGTATTTT.

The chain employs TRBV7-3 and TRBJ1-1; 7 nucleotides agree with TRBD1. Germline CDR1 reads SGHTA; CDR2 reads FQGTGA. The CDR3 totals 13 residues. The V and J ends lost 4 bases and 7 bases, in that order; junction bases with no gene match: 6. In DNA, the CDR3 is TGTGCCAGCAGCTCCGGGACAGCCTTTGAAGCTTTCTTT. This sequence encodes CASSSGTAFEAFF. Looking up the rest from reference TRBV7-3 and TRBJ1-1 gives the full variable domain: GAGVSQTPSNKVTEKGKYVELRCDPISGHTALYWYRQSLGQGPEFLIYFQGTGAADDSGLPNDRFFAVRPEGSVSTLKIQRTERGDSAVYLCASSSGTAFEAFFGQGTRLTVV.

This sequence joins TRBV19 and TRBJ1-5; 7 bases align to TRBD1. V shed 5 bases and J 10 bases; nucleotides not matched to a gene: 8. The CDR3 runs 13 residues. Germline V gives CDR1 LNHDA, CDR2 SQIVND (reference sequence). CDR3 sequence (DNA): TGTGCCAGTAGTCCCGGACAGGTGCCTCCCCAGCATTTT. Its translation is CASSPGQVPPQHF.

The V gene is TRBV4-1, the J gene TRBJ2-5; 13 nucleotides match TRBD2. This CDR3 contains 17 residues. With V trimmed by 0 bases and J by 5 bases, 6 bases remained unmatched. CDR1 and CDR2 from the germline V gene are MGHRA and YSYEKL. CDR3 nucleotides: TGCGCCAGCAGCCAAGATAGCACTAGCGGGGGGGTGGAGACCCAGTACTTC. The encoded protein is CASSQDSTSGGVETQYF.

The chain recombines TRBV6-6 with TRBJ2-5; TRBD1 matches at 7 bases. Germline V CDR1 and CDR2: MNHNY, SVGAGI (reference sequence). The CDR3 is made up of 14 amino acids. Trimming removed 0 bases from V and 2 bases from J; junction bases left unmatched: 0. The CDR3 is CASSYSQGQETQYF. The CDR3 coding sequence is TGTGCCAGCAGTTACTCACAGGGGCAAGAGACCCAGTACTTC.

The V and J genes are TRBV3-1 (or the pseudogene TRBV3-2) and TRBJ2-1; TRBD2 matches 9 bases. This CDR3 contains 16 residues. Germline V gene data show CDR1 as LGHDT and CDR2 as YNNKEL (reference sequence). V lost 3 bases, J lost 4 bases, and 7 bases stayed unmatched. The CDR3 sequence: CASSQSSGGGYNEQFF. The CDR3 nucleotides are TGTGCCAGCAGCCAGAGTAGCGGGGGCGGGTACAATGAGCAGTTCTTC.

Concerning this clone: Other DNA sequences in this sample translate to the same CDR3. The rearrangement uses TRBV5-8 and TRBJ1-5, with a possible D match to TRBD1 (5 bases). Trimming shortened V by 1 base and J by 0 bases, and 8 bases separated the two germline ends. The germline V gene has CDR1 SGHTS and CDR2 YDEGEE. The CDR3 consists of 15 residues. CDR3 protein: CASSLLTDSNQPQHF. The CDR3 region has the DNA TGTGCCAGCAGCTTGCTGACAGATAGCAATCAGCCCCAGCATTTT.

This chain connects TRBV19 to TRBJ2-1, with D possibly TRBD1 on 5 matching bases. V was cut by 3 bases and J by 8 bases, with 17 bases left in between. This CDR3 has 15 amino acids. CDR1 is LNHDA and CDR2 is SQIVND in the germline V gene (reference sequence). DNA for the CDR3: TGTGCCAGTAGTATCCGCGGCAGGGCAACCGATGAGCAGTTCTTC. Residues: CASSIRGRATDEQFF.

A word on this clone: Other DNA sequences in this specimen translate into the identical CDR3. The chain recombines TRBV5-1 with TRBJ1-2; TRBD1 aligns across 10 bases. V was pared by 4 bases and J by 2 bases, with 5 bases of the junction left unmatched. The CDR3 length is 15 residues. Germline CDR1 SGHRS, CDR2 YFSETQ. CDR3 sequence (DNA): TGCGCCAGCAGCCTTCGACAGGGGGCGAACTATGGCTACACCTTC. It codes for CASSLRQGANYGYTF.